This is a list of T cell receptor beta chains from one sample in a study of OX40 agonist ivuxolimab in advanced cancers. Clones were sequenced by immunoSEQ multiplex PCR, and TCRdb holds only the in-frame ones, with some missing. The sample shows approximately 67,000 clones, around nine tenths of them seen only once. This sample comprised CD4+ or CD8+ T cells sorted from blood, obtained in a trial of the OX40 agonist ivuxolimab. All receptors derive from an adult with an advanced solid tumor such as melanoma, head and neck, liver or kidney cancer. Both conserved end residues are part of each CDR3. A D gene is named only where the DNA matches it firmly.

len	v_gene	j_gene	d_gene	CDR3aa	CDR3nt
15	TRBV4-3	TRBJ2-7	NA	CASSQYRGAHYEQYF	TGCGCCAGCAGCCAATACCGCGGGGCCCACTACGAGCAGTACTTC
10	TRBV30	TRBJ1-2	TRBD1	CACGQGGYTF	TGTGCCTGTGGACAGGGCGGCTACACCTTC
12	TRBV7-2	TRBJ1-1	NA	CASSLNSGLAFF	TGTGCCAGCAGCCTTAATTCAGGGCTTGCTTTCTTT
15	TRBV7-8	TRBJ2-1	NA	CASSLAAMGGREQFF	TGTGCCAGCAGCTTAGCTGCGATGGGGGGGCGTGAGCAGTTCTTC
11	TRBV20-1	TRBJ1-1	NA	CSAPRVTEAFF	TGCAGTGCTCCCAGGGTTACTGAAGCTTTCTTT
17	TRBV11-2	TRBJ2-3	NA	CASSLAQTGFGTDTQYF	TGTGCCAGCAGCTTAGCTCAAACAGGGTTCGGCACAGATACGCAGTATTTT
15	TRBV7-3	TRBJ2-1	NA	CASSLRVGQNNEQFF	TGTGCCAGCAGCTTAAGGGTCGGGCAAAACAATGAGCAGTTCTTC
13	TRBV6-6	TRBJ2-7	NA	CASSYSPMNEQYF	TGTGCCAGCAGTTACTCCCCGATGAACGAGCAGTACTTC
18	TRBV7-9	TRBJ2-3	TRBD2	CASSSTERGPKNTDTQYF	TGTGCCAGCAGCTCAACAGAGCGGGGCCCAAAGAACACAGATACGCAGTATTTT
11	TRBV6-5	TRBJ1-1	NA	CASSYNGEAFF	TGTGCCAGCAGTTACAATGGTGAAGCTTTCTTT